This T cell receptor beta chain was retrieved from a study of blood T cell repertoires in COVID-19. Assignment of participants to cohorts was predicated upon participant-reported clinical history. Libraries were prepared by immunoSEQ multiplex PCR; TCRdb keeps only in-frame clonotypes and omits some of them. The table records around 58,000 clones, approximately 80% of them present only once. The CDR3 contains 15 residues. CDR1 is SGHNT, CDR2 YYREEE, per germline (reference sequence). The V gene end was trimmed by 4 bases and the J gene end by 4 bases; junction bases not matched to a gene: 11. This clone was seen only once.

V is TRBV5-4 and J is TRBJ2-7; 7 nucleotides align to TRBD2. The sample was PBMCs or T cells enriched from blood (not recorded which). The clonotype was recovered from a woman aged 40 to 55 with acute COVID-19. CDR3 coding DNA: TGTGCCAGCAGCCCGGCCCGGGACTACCCTTACGAGCAGTACTTC. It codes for CASSPARDYPYEQYF.